Listed here is a single T cell receptor (beta chain). What it binds is unknown. The sample is drawn from a study of brain metastases from non-small cell lung cancer. The V end lost 2 bases, the J end lost 4 bases, and 5 bases lay between the germline ends. Germline loops: CDR1 SGHDN, CDR2 FVKESK. The CDR3 spans 12 residues. Sequenced by immunoSEQ multiplex PCR; TCRdb stores in-frame clones only, minus some. The table has some 3,000 clones, about 86% seen once. General study results and limits: Compared with their matched primary tumors, 60% to 65% of brain metastases showed expanded T-cell clones. T-cell infiltration was lower in brain metastases than primaries (P < 0.001). Paired brain metastases and primary tumors largely shared TCR repertoires.

This clonotype was obtained from a donor aged 40 or older with non-small cell lung cancer. The V gene is TRBV14, the J gene TRBJ1-1; no clear D gene. Sequencing was performed on tissue from a brain metastasis. The CDR3 here is CASSQTTTEAFF. The CDR3 coding sequence is TGTGCCAGCAGCCAAACAACCACTGAAGCTTTCTTT.